Below, 32 T cell receptor beta chains from the same sample are listed, as sequenced in a study of T-cell memory formation after mild COVID-19. Each CDR3 protein gets one entry after TCRdb re-called the 5' RACE reads with MiXCR. The table has more than 350,000 distinct CDR3 sequences, roughly 21% seen once; the top ten hold around 13%. Sequences were obtained from PBMCs or a T cell subset sorted from them (not recorded which). The receptors originated from an adult woman who had mild COVID-19 (a few samples of this study predate the infection). Cell type and time point are not known.

This clonotype occurred a few times. The V and J genes are TRBV7-9 and TRBJ1-1; 8 bases agree with TRBD1. This CDR3 is built from 15 residues. V shed 6 bases and J 1 base; nucleotides not matched to a gene: 7. CDR1 and CDR2 (germline): SEHNR, FQNEAQ (reference sequence). The CDR3 loop reads CASSYPGGTNTEAFF. Here the CDR3 DNA reads TGTGCCAGCAGTTACCCAGGGGGCACGAACACTGAAGCTTTCTTT.

The chain has TRBV2 and TRBJ2-3, with D tentatively TRBD1 (5 bases). V lost 6 bases to trimming and J lost 3 bases, with 13 bases between them. The germline V gene has CDR1 SNHLY and CDR2 FYNNEI. The CDR3 consists of 14 residues. DNA of the CDR3: TGTGCCAGCAGGGCGTACAGGTCGACAGATACGCAGTATTTT. Amino acids: CASRAYRSTDTQYF.

This clonotype was found a few times. This chain connects TRBV5-4 to TRBJ2-5; D remains unclear. In germline, CDR1 is SGHNT, CDR2 YYREEE (reference sequence). This CDR3 has 15 amino acids. The ends were cut back, 4 bases at V and 2 bases at J, with 15 bases in the middle. The CDR3 DNA sequence: TGTGCCAGCAGCCCCCCTGGGCGAGCGCAAGAGACCCAGTACTTC. It codes for CASSPPGRAQETQYF. The whole variable domain, remainder taken from reference TRBV5-4 and TRBJ2-5, is ETGVTQSPTHLIKTRGQQVTLRCSSQSGHNTVSWYQQALGQGPQFIFQYYREEENGRGNFPPRFSGLQFPNYSSELNVNALELDDSALYLCASSPPGRAQETQYFGPGTRLLVL.

This clonotype was recorded only once. CDR3 residues: CASSRDMEMSSPLHF. DNA of the CDR3: TGTGCCAGCTCACGGGATATGGAAATGAGTTCACCCCTCCACTTT. The chain couples TRBV18 to TRBJ1-6, with D unclear. V was clipped by 4 bases and J by 9 bases, with 16 bases between them. This CDR3 is built from 15 residues. Germline CDR1 and CDR2: KGHSH and LQKENI.

This chain connects TRBV7-2 to TRBJ2-5, with D perhaps TRBD2 (6 bases). The CDR3 is made up of 15 amino acids. From germline, CDR1 is SGHTA and CDR2 FQGNSA. V was cut by 5 bases and J by 2 bases, with 15 bases left in between. The CDR3 loop reads CASSRSGLFQETQYF. The CDR3 coding sequence is TGTGCCAGCAGCCGGAGCGGGCTGTTTCAAGAGACCCAGTACTTC.

There are a few counts of this clonotype. The chain combines TRBV5-1 with TRBJ1-2; TRBD1 matches 7 bases. This CDR3 contains 15 residues. Germline values: CDR1 SGHRS, CDR2 YFSETQ. Losses at the gene ends were 6 bases for V and 1 base for J; bases not matched to a gene: 9. The CDR3: CASTRGYKDNYGYTF. The CDR3 region has the DNA TGCGCCAGCACCAGGGGGTACAAGGATAACTATGGCTACACCTTC. The full variable domain, completed using reference TRBV5-1 and TRBJ1-2, is KAGVTQTPRYLIKTRGQQVTLSCSPISGHRSVSWYQQTPGQGLQFLFEYFSETQRNKGNFPGRFSGRQFSNSRSEMNVSTLELGDSALYLCASTRGYKDNYGYTFGSGTRLTVV.

This clonotype has a handful of counts. This chain joins TRBV5-1 and TRBJ2-7; D is perhaps TRBD2 (6 bases). V was trimmed by 4 bases and J by 2 bases, leaving 22 bases between them. The CDR3 is made up of 17 amino acids. The germline gives CDR1 SGHRS, CDR2 YFSETQ. CDR3 DNA: TGCGCCAGCAGCATAACCGGGAGTTCCTTGGGGGCCTACGAGCAGTACTTC. Its translation: CASSITGSSLGAYEQYF.

In its sample, this clonotype was seen a few times. This rearrangement joins TRBV6-5 to TRBJ2-3, with a tentative D call TRBD2 (6 bases). This CDR3 has 15 amino acids. Per germline, CDR1 MNHEY and CDR2 SVGAGI. V shed 2 bases and J shed 0 bases, with 9 bases lying between them. Here the CDR3 reads CASSYGLASTDTQYF. Written as DNA, the CDR3 is TGTGCCAGCAGTTACGGGCTAGCGAGCACAGATACGCAGTATTTT.

This clonotype has more than one count but fewer than ten. The chain combines TRBV20-1 with TRBJ1-1, with a weak D call TRBD1 (6 bases). The CDR3 length is 15 residues. The V gene lost 6 bases and the J gene lost 2 bases, with 19 bases spanning the gap. Germline V gene sequence: CDR1 DFQATT, CDR2 SNEGSKA (reference sequence). The CDR3 sequence: CSAPRGGLTNTEAFF. DNA of the CDR3: TGCAGTGCGCCTCGAGGGGGATTAACCAACACTGAAGCTTTCTTT.

This clonotype showed up just a few times. This chain uses TRBV5-4 with TRBJ2-1; possibly TRBD1 for D (6 bases). This CDR3 has 17 residues. Germline V gene lookup returns CDR1 SGHNT and CDR2 YYREEE (reference sequence). Trimming took 4 bases from V and 5 from J, leaving 22 bases between them. The CDR3 loop reads CASSPHPSGQLDNEQFF. The DNA for the CDR3 is TGTGCCAGCAGCCCTCACCCCTCCGGACAGCTAGACAATGAGCAGTTCTTC.

The table lists this clonotype with a few counts. This chain links TRBV5-1 with TRBJ2-2, with D uncertain. CDR1 and CDR2 (germline): SGHRS, YFSETQ. The CDR3 totals 13 residues. V lost 4 bases and J lost 0, with 4 bases in between. The DNA for the CDR3 is TGCGCCAGCAGCACCACGAACACCGGGGAGCTGTTTTTT. Protein sequence: CASSTTNTGELFF. Variable domain in full (rest from reference TRBV5-1 and TRBJ2-2): KAGVTQTPRYLIKTRGQQVTLSCSPISGHRSVSWYQQTPGQGLQFLFEYFSETQRNKGNFPGRFSGRQFSNSRSEMNVSTLELGDSALYLCASSTTNTGELFFGEGSRLTVL.

V and J are TRBV4-3 and TRBJ1-1; TRBD1 is a possible D gene (6 bases). Between the trimmed V and J ends, which lost 5 bases and 5 bases, there was a span of 21 bases. The CDR3 has 16 residues. Germline CDR1 LGHNA, CDR2 YSLEER. DNA of the CDR3: TGCGCCAGCAGCAAAAATCTACCGGGACAAGGGACTGAAGCTTTCTTT. Translation gives CASSKNLPGQGTEAFF.

The J gene is TRBJ2-1, the V gene TRBV5-1; D uncertain. Germline values: CDR1 SGHRS, CDR2 YFSETQ. Trimming took off 3 bases at V and 5 bases at J, with 9 bases between the two ends. The CDR3 runs to 13 residues. CDR3 loop: CASSWQENNEQFF. CDR3 DNA: TGCGCCAGCAGCTGGCAGGAGAACAATGAGCAGTTCTTC. Variable domain in full (rest from reference TRBV5-1 and TRBJ2-1): KAGVTQTPRYLIKTRGQQVTLSCSPISGHRSVSWYQQTPGQGLQFLFEYFSETQRNKGNFPGRFSGRQFSNSRSEMNVSTLELGDSALYLCASSWQENNEQFFGPGTRLTVL.

The chain joins TRBV7-9 to TRBJ2-1; D may be TRBD2 (5 bases). Trimming took 5 bases from V and 3 from J, leaving 14 bases between them. There are 15 residues in the CDR3. Germline V CDR1 and CDR2: SEHNR, FQNEAQ (reference sequence). CDR3 sequence: CASSGRRDFYNEQFF. The CDR3 nucleotides are TGTGCCAGCAGCGGCCGCCGGGATTTCTACAATGAGCAGTTCTTC.

V usage is TRBV5-1 and J usage is TRBJ1-1; 8 nucleotides align to TRBD1. CDR3 length: 15 amino acids. J lost 7 bases, V lost 0 bases, and 8 bases had no gene match. Per the germline V gene, CDR1 is SGHRS and CDR2 is YFSETQ. In DNA form, the CDR3 reads TGCGCCAGCAGCTTGGTGGGGACAGGCATTATTGAAGCTTTCTTT. This sequence encodes CASSLVGTGIIEAFF.

This sequence joins TRBV24-1 and TRBJ1-5; D gene uncertain. Per the germline V gene, CDR1 is KGHDR and CDR2 is SFDVKD. The V gene lost 7 bases and the J gene lost 0 bases, with 15 bases spanning the gap. The length of the CDR3 is 16 residues. The CDR3, as DNA: TGTGCCACCAGCGGTCCCTCGTGGGATAGCAATCAGCCCCAGCATTTT. Its translation: CATSGPSWDSNQPQHF.

The V call is TRBV7-3, the J call TRBJ2-3; 9 positions agree with TRBD2. The CDR3 sequence is 16 residues long. Losses at the gene ends were 5 bases for V and 6 bases for J; bases not matched to a gene: 12. Germline CDR1 is SGHTA and CDR2 is FQGTGA. This CDR3 is CASSPRVSGGWDTQYF. The CDR3 nucleotides are TGTGCCAGCAGCCCACGGGTTAGCGGGGGATGGGATACGCAGTATTTT.

The gene calls are TRBV12-3 or TRBV12-4 and TRBJ2-3; 9 bases map to TRBD2. CDR3 length equals 15 residues. The J segment lost 4 bases and the V segment lost 6 bases, leaving 8 bases of the junction unmatched. CDR3 in DNA: TGTGCCAGCAGGTGGGGAGCGGGAGGTGCAGATACGCAGTATTTT. The encoded protein is CASRWGAGGADTQYF.

This clonotype was counted between two and nine times. The V gene is TRBV7-9, the J gene TRBJ1-2, with D hard to call. Trimming left V 1 base short and J 4 bases short, with 10 bases between. CDR3 size: 14 residues. The germline V gene has CDR1 SEHNR and CDR2 FQNEAQ (reference sequence). CDR3 sequence reads: CASSLVGTTYGYTF. The CDR3 DNA sequence: TGTGCCAGCAGCTTAGTGGGAACTACCTATGGCTACACCTTC.

A few counts support this clonotype. V is TRBV6-5 and J is TRBJ1-3; weak D call: TRBD1 (6 bases). Germline values: CDR1 MNHEY, CDR2 SVGAGI. V lost 4 bases to trimming and J lost 4 bases, with 11 bases between them. The CDR3 runs 14 residues. The CDR3 reads CASSSTGTGNTIYF. In DNA, the CDR3 is TGTGCCAGCAGTTCTACAGGGACGGGAAACACCATATATTTT.

This clonotype appeared many times. V is TRBV29-1 and J is TRBJ1-2, with no clear D. With 2 bases removed from V and 8 bases from J, the gap between germline ends came to 18 bases. CDR1 and CDR2 (germline): SQVTM, ANQGSEA. The CDR3 has 14 residues. CDR3 region: CSVETPPLGGGYTF. CDR3 bases: TGCAGCGTTGAAACCCCACCGCTGGGAGGCGGCTACACCTTC.

This clonotype occurred a few times. Germline and junction disagree at one end, which may indicate a read error. The DNA of the CDR3 is TGTGCCAGCACCTTAGAACGGGGTTCACCCCTCCACTTT. Protein: CASTLERGSPLHF. J is TRBJ1-6 and V is TRBV7-9, with D unresolved. Germline V gene data show CDR1 as SEHNR and CDR2 as FQNEAQ (reference sequence). The CDR3 loop spans 13 amino acids.

This clonotype was picked up a small number of times. J is TRBJ1-1 and V is TRBV7-3; the match to TRBD1 covers 8 bases. CDR1 and CDR2 (germline): SGHTA, FQGTGA. The trim removed 5 bases at V and 3 bases at J, leaving 11 bases unmatched. The CDR3 consists of 16 residues. In DNA form, the CDR3 reads TGTGCCAGCAGCCAGTGGCAGGGGGCAGGAGACACTGAAGCTTTCTTT. It is translated as CASSQWQGAGDTEAFF. Complete variable domain (other parts from reference TRBV7-3 and TRBJ1-1): GAGVSQTPSNKVTEKGKYVELRCDPISGHTALYWYRQSLGQGPEFLIYFQGTGAADDSGLPNDRFFAVRPEGSVSTLKIQRTERGDSAVYLCASSQWQGAGDTEAFFGQGTRLTVV.

The J gene is TRBJ2-7, the V gene TRBV7-2, with D perhaps given as TRBD1 or TRBD2 (5 bases each). The V end lost 1 base, the J end lost 11 bases, and 18 bases lay between the germline ends. Germline values: CDR1 SGHTA, CDR2 FQGNSA. There are 14 residues in the CDR3. The CDR3 is CASSLGGSAWGKYF. The DNA of the CDR3 is TGTGCCAGCAGCTTAGGAGGGAGCGCCTGGGGGAAGTACTTC.

The genes are TRBV5-1 and TRBJ2-5; the match to TRBD1 covers 8 bases. This CDR3 has 16 residues. From germline, CDR1 is SGHRS and CDR2 YFSETQ. J gave up 2 bases and V 4 bases, and 10 bases lay outside the gene matches. The CDR3 loop is CASSLAPGQAQETQYF. The DNA of the CDR3 is TGCGCCAGCAGCCTTGCCCCGGGACAGGCGCAAGAGACCCAGTACTTC.

In this sample, this clonotype turned up a few times. The V gene is TRBV20-1, the J gene TRBJ2-7, with 7 bases lining up with TRBD2. Germline-derived CDR1 and CDR2 are DFQATT and SNEGSKA (reference sequence). CDR3 length: 15 amino acids. The V gene end was trimmed by 3 bases and the J gene end by 3 bases; junction bases not matched to a gene: 11. In DNA, the CDR3 is TGCAGTGCTAGGTCTGCGGCGGGAGACGTCTACGAGCAGTACTTC. Translation gives CSARSAAGDVYEQYF.

The chain combines TRBV4-1 with TRBJ1-3; the D is unclear. The CDR3 is made up of 18 amino acids. V was trimmed by 3 bases and J by 0 bases, leaving 18 bases between them. Germline V gene data show CDR1 as MGHRA and CDR2 as YSYEKL. For the CDR3, the DNA is TGCGCCAGCAGCCAGCCCGGGCAAGGCGACGGCTCTGGAAACACCATATATTTT. Amino acid sequence: CASSQPGQGDGSGNTIYF.

The chain joins TRBV15 to TRBJ2-6; unclear D gene. The CDR3 extends over 15 amino acids. Trimming pared 3 bases from V and 0 bases from J, leaving 6 bases between. Per the germline V gene, CDR1 is LNHNV and CDR2 is YYDKDF (reference sequence). CDR3 loop: CATSRSASGANVLTF. The DNA of the CDR3 is TGTGCCACCAGCAGGTCAGCCTCTGGGGCCAACGTCCTGACTTTC.

This clonotype was picked up a small number of times. This chain links TRBV7-9 with TRBJ2-2; the match to TRBD1 covers 8 bases. Germline CDR1 SEHNR, CDR2 FQNEAQ (reference sequence). V was clipped by 6 bases and J by 2 bases; unmatched bases: 2. CDR3 length: 14 residues. The CDR3 DNA sequence: TGTGCCAGCAGTGGACAGGGAAACACCGGGGAGCTGTTTTTT. Translating it yields CASSGQGNTGELFF.

Within the sample, this clonotype is medium-sized (0.01 to 0.1%). The junction shows a germline mismatch at one end, possibly a read error. The CDR3 is CASSLVTDTQYF. For the CDR3, the DNA is TGTGCCAGCAGCTTAGTAACAGATACGCAGTATTTT. The chain has TRBV5-1 and TRBJ2-3; D is ambiguous. Germline values: CDR1 SGHRS, CDR2 YFSETQ. This CDR3 is built from 12 residues.

For this clonotype: At one end the junction does not follow the germline gene, possibly because of a read error. V is TRBV20-1 and J is TRBJ1-1; D gene ambiguous. In germline, CDR1 is DFQATT, CDR2 SNEGSKA (reference sequence). The CDR3 length is 11 residues. The CDR3, as DNA: TGCAATGCTAGAGAGATCTCTGAAGCTTTCTTT. Its protein product is CNAREISEAFF.

The J gene is TRBJ1-5, the V gene TRBV7-2, with D perhaps matching TRBD1 (5 bases). CDR3 length: 13 residues. The ends were cut back, 3 bases at V and 11 bases at J, with 14 bases in the middle. Per the germline V gene, CDR1 is SGHTA and CDR2 is FQGNSA. The CDR3 nucleotides read TGTGCCAGCAGCTTTACGGGGGAAGGGGCCCAGCATTTT. Translated, it gives CASSFTGEGAQHF.